What follows are 13 T cell receptor beta chains derived from one specimen sequenced in a study of CD8+ T cells in alopecia areata. Sequencing templates came from extracted RNA that was reverse transcribed into cDNA. The data were produced by immunoSEQ multiplex PCR, yet TCRdb's version contains in-frame clones alone and is incomplete. The sample shows 95,000 to 120,000 clones, less than 60% of them seen only once. Treatment reported: oral pan-JAK inhibitor, 5-10 mg twice daily. This specimen consisted of CD4+ T cells sorted from blood, obtained at week 24, from a patient treated with tofacitinib. These receptors came from a human donor with alopecia areata.

At least ten counts were recorded for this clone. The J gene is TRBJ2-1, the V gene TRBV19; D remains ambiguous. The CDR3 loop spans 14 amino acids. Deletions cut 3 bases from V and 0 bases from J, with 6 bases between. In germline, CDR1 is LNHDA, CDR2 SQIVND (reference sequence). The CDR3 bases are TGTGCCAGTAGTATTAGACGCTCCTACAATGAGCAGTTCTTC. Translated: CASSIRRSYNEQFF.

This clone was counted a few times. The chain uses TRBV7-2 and TRBJ2-1; 7 nucleotides line up with TRBD2. The V segment lost 5 bases and the J segment 7 bases; nucleotides outside the gene matches: 8. Germline CDR1 reads SGHTA; CDR2 reads FQGNSA. This CDR3 has 14 residues. This CDR3 reads CASSPSGTMNEQFF. The CDR3 DNA follows: TGTGCCAGCAGCCCATCCGGGACTATGAATGAGCAGTTCTTC.

The CDR3 loop reads CASSTSPGQYSGYTF. The CDR3 region has the DNA TGTGCCAGCAGCACATCCCCGGGACAGTATAGTGGCTACACCTTC. The chain employs TRBV27 and TRBJ1-2; 7 nucleotides agree with TRBD1. The CDR3 runs 15 residues. V lost 6 bases to trimming and J lost 7 bases; unmatched junction nucleotides: 14. Looked up from germline, CDR1 is MNHEY and CDR2 is SMNVEV (reference sequence).

This chain connects TRBV29-1 to TRBJ1-2, with 9 bases fitting TRBD1. Germline-derived CDR1 and CDR2 are SQVTM and ANQGSEA. Trimming took 6 bases from V and 8 from J; bases not matched to a gene: 13. The CDR3 sequence is 14 residues long. As DNA, the CDR3 is TGCAGCGTAGGCCCGGGACAGGGACCAGGGGGCTACACCTTC. Its translation is CSVGPGQGPGGYTF. The full variable domain, rest sourced from reference TRBV29-1 and TRBJ1-2, is SAVISQKPSRDICQRGTSLTIQCQVDSQVTMMFWYRQQPGQSLTLIATANQGSEATYESGFVIDKFPISRPNLTFSTLTVSNMSPEDSSIYLCSVGPGQGPGGYTFGSGTRLTVV.

This sequence joins TRBV4-1 and TRBJ1-6; the D is unclear. Trimming removed 1 base from V and 0 bases from J, with 10 bases in between. The CDR3 loop spans 17 amino acids. From germline, CDR1 is MGHRA and CDR2 YSYEKL. This CDR3 reads CASSQGSVPSYNSPLHF. The CDR3 coding sequence is TGCGCCAGCAGCCAAGGGTCAGTCCCCTCCTATAATTCACCCCTCCACTTT.

The chain is built from TRBV29-1 and TRBJ2-2; 7 bases are shared with TRBD1. The CDR3 covers 13 residues. Germline values: CDR1 SQVTM, CDR2 ANQGSEA. V was clipped by 7 bases and J by 2 bases; unmatched bases: 4. Here the CDR3 DNA reads TGCAGCGCCCGGGACAGAAACACCGGGGAGCTGTTTTTT. Encoded protein: CSARDRNTGELFF.

The CDR3 reads CAWSVLGTGETQYF. For the CDR3, the DNA is TGTGCCTGGAGTGTGTTGGGTACGGGGGAGACCCAGTACTTC. The rearrangement joins TRBV30 to TRBJ2-5; TRBD2 is a possible D gene (5 bases). CDR3 length equals 14 residues. CDR1 is GTSNPN and CDR2 is SVGIG in the germline V gene (reference sequence). Trimming removed 0 bases from V and 5 bases from J, with 13 bases in between.

Regarding this clone: The sample contains more than one DNA sequence encoding this CDR3. The V gene is TRBV6-5, the J gene TRBJ1-4; 11 bases fit TRBD1. Germline V gene data show CDR1 as MNHEY and CDR2 as SVGAGI. The CDR3 loop spans 14 amino acids. With 3 bases clipped from V and 7 bases from J, the junction kept 1 base outside the gene matches. The CDR3 nucleotides read TGTGCCAGCAGTTATGGGACAGGGGGTGAAAAACTGTTTTTT. Translation: CASSYGTGGEKLFF.

The genes are TRBV7-9 and TRBJ1-5; the D is unclear. The CDR3 has 12 residues. Deletions cut 1 base from V and 5 bases from J, with 3 bases between. Germline V CDR1 and CDR2: SEHNR, FQNEAQ (reference sequence). The CDR3 is CASSLVDQPQHF. CDR3 nucleotide sequence: TGTGCCAGCAGCTTAGTTGATCAGCCCCAGCATTTT.

This clone has only a few counts. The V and J genes are TRBV29-1 and TRBJ2-2; the D is unclear. Germline assignment: CDR1 SQVTM and CDR2 ANQGSEA. The length of the CDR3 is 13 residues. V lost 4 bases and J lost 0, with 6 bases in between. DNA for the CDR3: TGCAGCGTTGGGCGCTCGAACACCGGGGAGCTGTTTTTT. Its protein product is CSVGRSNTGELFF.

The J gene is TRBJ2-7, the V gene TRBV30, with unresolved D. The CDR3 loop spans 12 amino acids. Trimming stripped 2 bases from V and 3 bases from J, with 8 bases between. Germline loops: CDR1 GTSNPN, CDR2 SVGIG (reference sequence). Here the CDR3 DNA reads TGTGCCTGGAGTTTAGATCGCTACGAGCAGTACTTC. Translation gives CAWSLDRYEQYF. Together with reference TRBV30 and TRBJ2-7, the CDR3 gives the full variable domain: SQTIHQWPATLVQPVGSPLSLECTVEGTSNPNLYWYRQAAGRGLQLLFYSVGIGQISSEVPQNLSASRPQDRQFILSSKKLLLSDSGFYLCAWSLDRYEQYFGPGTRLTVT.

There are a few counts of this clone. The chain couples TRBV11-1 to TRBJ2-1; TRBD2 matches 9 bases. The CDR3 has 13 residues. Germline CDR1 reads SGHAT; CDR2 reads FQDESV (reference sequence). Trimming took 5 bases from V and 15 from J; bases not matched to a gene: 11. In DNA, the CDR3 is TGTGCCAGCAGCCCTTGGCGGGGGGGCCTACGGTTCTTC. It codes for CASSPWRGGLRFF.

The J gene is TRBJ2-5, the V gene TRBV4-1, with D possibly being TRBD1 (5 bases). This CDR3 region has 16 residues. Deletions cut 4 bases from V and 0 bases from J, with 15 bases between. Germline CDR1 MGHRA, CDR2 YSYEKL. DNA for the CDR3: TGCGCCAGCAGCCCCACCCGAGACAGTTACCAAGAGACCCAGTACTTC. This gives the protein CASSPTRDSYQETQYF.